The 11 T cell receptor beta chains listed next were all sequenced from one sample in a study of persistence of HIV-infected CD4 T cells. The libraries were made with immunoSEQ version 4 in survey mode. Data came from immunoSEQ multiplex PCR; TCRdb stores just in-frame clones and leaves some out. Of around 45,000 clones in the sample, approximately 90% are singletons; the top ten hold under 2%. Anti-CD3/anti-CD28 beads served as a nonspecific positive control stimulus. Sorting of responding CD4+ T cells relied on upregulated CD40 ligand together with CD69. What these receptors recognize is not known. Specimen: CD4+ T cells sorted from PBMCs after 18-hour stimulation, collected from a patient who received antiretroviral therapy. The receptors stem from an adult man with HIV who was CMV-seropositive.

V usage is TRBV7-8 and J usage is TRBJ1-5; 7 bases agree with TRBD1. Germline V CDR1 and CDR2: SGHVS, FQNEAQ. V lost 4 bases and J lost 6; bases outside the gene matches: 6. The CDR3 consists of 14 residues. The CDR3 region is CASSSTGVSQPQHF. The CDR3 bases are TGTGCCAGCAGCTCAACAGGGGTAAGTCAGCCCCAGCATTTT.

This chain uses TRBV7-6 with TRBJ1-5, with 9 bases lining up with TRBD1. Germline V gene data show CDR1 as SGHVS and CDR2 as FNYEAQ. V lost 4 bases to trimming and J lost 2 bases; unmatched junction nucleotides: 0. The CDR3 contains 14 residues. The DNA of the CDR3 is TGTGCCAGCAGCTGGACAGGGGGCAATCAGCCCCAGCATTTT. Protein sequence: CASSWTGGNQPQHF. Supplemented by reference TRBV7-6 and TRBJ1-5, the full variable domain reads GAGVSQSPRYKVTKRGQDVALRCDPISGHVSLYWYRQALGQGPEFLTYFNYEAQQDKSGLPNDRFSAERPEGSISTLTIQRTEQRDSAMYRCASSWTGGNQPQHFGDGTRLSIL.

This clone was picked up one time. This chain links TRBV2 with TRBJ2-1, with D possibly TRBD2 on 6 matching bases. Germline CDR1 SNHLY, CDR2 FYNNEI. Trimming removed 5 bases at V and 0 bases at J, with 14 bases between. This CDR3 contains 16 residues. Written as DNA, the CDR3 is TGTGCCAGCAGTCCACTGGAGGGTCGCTCCTACAATGAGCAGTTCTTC. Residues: CASSPLEGRSYNEQFF.

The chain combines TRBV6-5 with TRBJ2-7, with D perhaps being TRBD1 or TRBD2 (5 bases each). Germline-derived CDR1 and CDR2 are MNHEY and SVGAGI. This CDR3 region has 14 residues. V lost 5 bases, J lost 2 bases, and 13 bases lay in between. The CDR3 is CASSPGTGPYEQYF. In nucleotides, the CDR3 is TGTGCCAGCAGTCCCGGGACGGGTCCCTACGAGCAGTACTTC.

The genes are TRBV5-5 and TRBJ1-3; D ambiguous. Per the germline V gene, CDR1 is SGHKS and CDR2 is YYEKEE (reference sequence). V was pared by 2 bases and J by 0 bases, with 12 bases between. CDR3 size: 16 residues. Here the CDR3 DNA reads TGTGCCAGCAGCTTTACCCCACGGTACTCTGGAAACACCATATATTTT. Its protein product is CASSFTPRYSGNTIYF. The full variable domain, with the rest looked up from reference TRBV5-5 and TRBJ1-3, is DAGVTQSPTHLIKTRGQQVTLRCSPISGHKSVSWYQQVLGQGPQFIFQYYEKEERGRGNFPDRFSARQFPNYSSELNVNALLLGDSALYLCASSFTPRYSGNTIYFGEGSWLTVV.

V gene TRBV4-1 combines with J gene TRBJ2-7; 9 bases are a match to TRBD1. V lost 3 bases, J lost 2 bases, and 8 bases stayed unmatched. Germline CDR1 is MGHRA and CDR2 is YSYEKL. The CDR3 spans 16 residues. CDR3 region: CASSHLGQGPAYEQYF. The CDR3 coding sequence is TGCGCCAGCAGCCACCTTGGACAGGGGCCAGCCTACGAGCAGTACTTC.

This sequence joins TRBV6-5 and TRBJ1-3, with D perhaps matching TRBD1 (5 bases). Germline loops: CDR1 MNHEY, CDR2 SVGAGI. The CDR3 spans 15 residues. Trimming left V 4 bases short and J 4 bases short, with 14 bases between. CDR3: CASSSPGTFGNTIYF. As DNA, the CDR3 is TGTGCCAGCAGTTCGCCAGGGACCTTCGGAAACACCATATATTTT.

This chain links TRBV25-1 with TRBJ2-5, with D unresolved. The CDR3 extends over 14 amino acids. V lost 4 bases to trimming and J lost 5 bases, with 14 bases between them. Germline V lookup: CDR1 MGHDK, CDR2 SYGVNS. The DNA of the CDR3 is TGTGCCAGCAGTGGGCCTCCCCGGATGGAGACCCAGTACTTC. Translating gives CASSGPPRMETQYF.

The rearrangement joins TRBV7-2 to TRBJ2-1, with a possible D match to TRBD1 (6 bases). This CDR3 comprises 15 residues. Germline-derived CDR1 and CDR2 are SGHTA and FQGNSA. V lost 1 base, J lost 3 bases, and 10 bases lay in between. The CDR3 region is CASSLGGGGYNEQFF. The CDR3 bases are TGTGCCAGCAGCTTAGGTGGGGGCGGCTACAATGAGCAGTTCTTC.

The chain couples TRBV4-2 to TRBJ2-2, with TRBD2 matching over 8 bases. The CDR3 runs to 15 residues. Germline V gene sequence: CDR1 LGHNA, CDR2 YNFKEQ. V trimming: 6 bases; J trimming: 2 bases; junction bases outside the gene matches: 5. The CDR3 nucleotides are TGTGCCAGCAGGGGGGCGGGGGGCAACACCGGGGAGCTGTTTTTT. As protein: CASRGAGGNTGELFF.

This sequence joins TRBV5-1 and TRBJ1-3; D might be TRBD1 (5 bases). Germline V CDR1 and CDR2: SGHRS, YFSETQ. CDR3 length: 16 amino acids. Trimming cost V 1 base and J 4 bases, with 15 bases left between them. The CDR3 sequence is CASSLPSGSSGNTIYF. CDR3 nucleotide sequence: TGCGCCAGCAGCTTGCCCTCAGGGAGCTCCGGAAACACCATATATTTT.